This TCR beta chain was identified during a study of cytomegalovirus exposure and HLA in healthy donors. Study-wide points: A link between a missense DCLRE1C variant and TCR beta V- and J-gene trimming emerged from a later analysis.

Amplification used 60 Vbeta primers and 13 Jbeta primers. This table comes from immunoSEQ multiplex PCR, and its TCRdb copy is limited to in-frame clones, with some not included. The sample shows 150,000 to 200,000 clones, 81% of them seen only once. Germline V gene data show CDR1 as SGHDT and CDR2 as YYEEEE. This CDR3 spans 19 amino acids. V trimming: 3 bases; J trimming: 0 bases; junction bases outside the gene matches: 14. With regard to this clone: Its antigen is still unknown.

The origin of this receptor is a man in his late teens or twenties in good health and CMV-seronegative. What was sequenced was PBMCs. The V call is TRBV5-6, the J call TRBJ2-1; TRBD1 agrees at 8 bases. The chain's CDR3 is CASSSRDRKTSGSYNEQFF. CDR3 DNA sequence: TGTGCCAGCAGCTCGCGGGACAGGAAGACGTCGGGCTCCTACAATGAGCAGTTCTTC.